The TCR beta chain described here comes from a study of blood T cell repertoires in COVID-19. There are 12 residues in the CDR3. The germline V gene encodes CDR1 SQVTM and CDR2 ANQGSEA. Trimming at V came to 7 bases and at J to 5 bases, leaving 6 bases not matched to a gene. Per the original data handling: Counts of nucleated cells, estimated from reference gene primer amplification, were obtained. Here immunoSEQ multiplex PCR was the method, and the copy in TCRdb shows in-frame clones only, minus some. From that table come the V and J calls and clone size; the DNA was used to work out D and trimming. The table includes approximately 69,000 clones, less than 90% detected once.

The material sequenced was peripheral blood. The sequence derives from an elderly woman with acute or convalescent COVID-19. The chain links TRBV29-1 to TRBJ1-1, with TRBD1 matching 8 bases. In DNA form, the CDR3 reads TGCAGCGCGGACAGGGAGGGGACTGAAGCTTTCTTT. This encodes CSADREGTEAFF.